The T cell receptor beta chain under discussion was sequenced for a study of cytotoxic CD8 clonotypes in ibrutinib-treated CLL. Study-wide results and limits: Clonality went higher at ibrutinib response and then dropped back toward baseline at progression.

About this clone itself: Its antigen is not identified.

The intended depth for sequencing was 1 in 200,000 to 1 in 1 million T cells. Sequencing was performed with immunoSEQ multiplex PCR; in TCRdb, only in-frame clones are kept and a portion is missing. The table shows about 250,000 clones, with 70% occurring only once. Source: PBMCs, taken after 24 months of ibrutinib treatment. The sequence was obtained from a human donor with chronic lymphocytic leukemia.

CDR3 coding DNA: TGCAGTGCTAGAGATGGTAAGGGGCAGTTCTTC. It yields the protein CSARDGKGQFF. This sequence joins TRBV20-1 and TRBJ2-1; no clear D. V was clipped by 0 bases and J by 12 bases, with 9 bases between them. The CDR3 spans 11 residues. Germline assignment: CDR1 DFQATT and CDR2 SNEGSKA (reference sequence).